This T cell receptor (beta chain) was sequenced for a study of T cell responses to AZD1222 COVID-19 vaccine. Regarding the study as a whole: In the spike-specific TCR repertoire, nearly half reportedly target unmutated variant regions.

The J segment lost 3 bases and the V segment lost 5 bases, leaving 4 bases of the junction unmatched. The V gene's germline CDR1 is LGHDT and CDR2 YNNKEL (reference sequence). The CDR3 loop spans 15 amino acids. The protocol was immunoSEQ multiplex PCR, while the TCRdb copy is restricted to in-frame clones and leaves out a portion. The profile shows under 200,000 clones, 85% to 95% of them singletons. To note about this clone: Its antigen is still unknown.

The TCR sequence derives from an adult in good health. The sequencing here drew on peripheral blood, taken on day 0 of AZD1222 vaccination. The genes are TRBV3-1 (or the pseudogene TRBV3-2) and TRBJ2-7; 13 bases are shared with TRBD2. The CDR3 loop is CASSTSGRGRYEQYF. Here the CDR3 DNA reads TGTGCCAGCAGCACTAGCGGGAGGGGTCGCTACGAGCAGTACTTC.